This entry lists 2 T cell receptor beta chains sequenced from one sample in a study of blood T cell repertoires in COVID-19. Only in-frame clones appear in the TCRdb table, and some are missing; sequencing was by immunoSEQ multiplex PCR. The table lists some 200,000 clones, roughly nine tenths of them singletons. Sequenced material: PBMCs or T cells enriched from blood (not recorded which). These receptors came from a woman in her thirties who had recovered from COVID-19.

The chain links TRBV7-2 to TRBJ1-3; no clear D gene. This CDR3 region has 14 residues. V was cut by 1 base and J by 1 base, with 5 bases left in between. CDR1 SGHTA and CDR2 FQGNSA come from the germline V gene. CDR3 residues: CASSLDGSGNTIYF. In DNA, the CDR3 is TGTGCCAGCAGCTTAGACGGGTCTGGAAACACCATATATTTT.

The V gene is TRBV4-1, the J gene TRBJ1-1, with D uncertain. V was trimmed by 1 base and J by 4 bases, leaving 13 bases between them. From germline, CDR1 is MGHRA and CDR2 YSYEKL. The CDR3 runs 15 residues. The CDR3 DNA sequence: TGCGCCAGCAGCCAAGCTACCGGGAGAATCACTGAAGCTTTCTTT. The encoded protein is CASSQATGRITEAFF.